The 3 T cell receptor beta chains below come from one sample, sequenced in a study of T cell changes during pregnancy in multiple sclerosis. Produced via immunoSEQ multiplex PCR; TCRdb's table is partial and in-frame only. The sample carries around 80,000 clones, 94% recorded once. The sample was peripheral blood, taken in the second trimester of pregnancy. Every receptor here comes from a female donor in good health, enrolled as a control in a pregnancy study.

This chain uses TRBV5-1 with TRBJ1-5; possibly TRBD1 for D (5 bases). V dropped 7 bases and J dropped 0 bases, with 11 bases sitting between them. CDR3 length: 14 amino acids. CDR1 and CDR2 from the germline V gene are SGHRS and YFSETQ. CDR3 DNA: TGCGCCAGCTACGGGGGGGATAGCAATCAGCCCCAGCATTTT. It specifies CASYGGDSNQPQHF.

The CDR3 DNA reads TGTGCCAGCACTTTAGCGGGCGAGCAGTACTTC. Its translation: CASTLAGEQYF. The chain employs TRBV2 and TRBJ2-7; 7 positions match TRBD2. This CDR3 spans 11 amino acids. Unmatched junction bases numbered 3, after V lost 7 bases and J lost 6 bases. The germline CDR1 and CDR2 sequences are SNHLY and FYNNEI. Variable domain in full (rest from reference TRBV2 and TRBJ2-7): EPEVTQTPSHQVTQMGQEVILRCVPISNHLYFYWYRQILGQKVEFLVSFYNNEISEKSEIFDDQFSVERPDGSNFTLKIRSTKLEDSAMYFCASTLAGEQYFGPGTRLTVT.

The chain has TRBV2 and TRBJ2-5; TRBD2 agrees at 14 bases. The CDR3 covers 15 residues. Germline assignment: CDR1 SNHLY and CDR2 FYNNEI. With 1 base clipped from V and 7 bases from J, the junction kept 2 bases outside the gene matches. The CDR3 coding sequence is TGTGCCAGCAGTGAAGGGACTAGCGGGAGGTTGACCCAGTACTTC. Amino acid sequence: CASSEGTSGRLTQYF. The full variable domain, in which reference TRBV2 and TRBJ2-5 provide the parts outside the CDR3, is EPEVTQTPSHQVTQMGQEVILRCVPISNHLYFYWYRQILGQKVEFLVSFYNNEISEKSEIFDDQFSVERPDGSNFTLKIRSTKLEDSAMYFCASSEGTSGRLTQYFGPGTRLLVL.